The clone carrying this T cell receptor (beta chain) was found once. The data originate from a study of blood T cell repertoires in COVID-19. About the study: Whether acute or convalescent, the COVID-19 samples came from the United States, Italy and Spain.

In the original workflow: Reference gene primer amplification yielded estimated nucleated cell counts. Data came from immunoSEQ multiplex PCR; TCRdb stores just in-frame clones and leaves some out. V, J and clone size were drawn from that table, and D and trimming were deduced from the DNA. The table has around 120,000 clones, 90% seen once. The sequence was obtained from a woman aged 60-70 years with COVID-19, enrolled during active disease. Sample: peripheral blood.

CDR3 loop: CASSQEWGRDEQYF. As DNA, the CDR3 is TGTGCCAGCAGCCAAGAATGGGGCCGTGACGAGCAGTACTTC. The chain employs TRBV4-2 and TRBJ2-7; tentative D call: TRBD1 (5 bases). CDR1 is LGHNA, CDR2 YNFKEQ, per germline. The length of the CDR3 is 14 residues. The V end lost 0 bases, the J end lost 5 bases, and 11 bases lay between the germline ends.